Following are 9 T cell receptor beta chains from one sample sequenced in a study of spatial heterogeneity in lung cancer. Their antigen targets remain unknown. Time point defined: sample taken at primary tumor resection. TCRdb re-called the 5' RACE reads with MiXCR, one entry per CDR3 protein. This table has about 9,800 distinct CDR3 sequences, approximately 50% appearing once. Study-level findings and limits: Mutation tallies in tumors tracked expanded intratumoral alpha and beta TCR counts.

This material consisted of lung tumor tissue, taken at surgery. These receptor sequences come from a female donor with early-stage non-small cell lung cancer.

This clonotype has a handful of counts. Since it is a stray read in a library aimed at alpha chains, this beta chain has a size that is not meaningful. The V call is TRBV6-5, the J call TRBJ1-6; the D is unclear. CDR1 and CDR2 from the germline V gene are MNHEY and SVGAGI. Trimming left V 6 bases short and J 7 bases short, with 16 bases between. The CDR3 is made up of 15 amino acids. CDR3 sequence reads: CASRRFGRENSPLHF. CDR3 bases: TGTGCCAGCAGGCGTTTCGGACGGGAGAATTCACCCCTCCACTTT.

This clonotype is labeled large. This beta chain turned up in a library designed for alpha chains; as an off-target read, its abundance says little. The rearrangement links TRBV7-3 to TRBJ2-7; 8 bases align to TRBD2. This CDR3 is built from 14 residues. CDR1 SGHTA and CDR2 FQGTGA come from the germline V gene. Trimming cost V 1 base and J 5 bases; bases outside gene matches: 4. The CDR3 spells CASSLNSGDHEQYF. DNA for the CDR3: TGTGCCAGCAGCTTAAATAGCGGGGACCACGAGCAGTACTTC.

Comment on this clonotype: A library made for alpha chains picked up this beta chain off target, so its size means little. The chain employs TRBV12-3 or TRBV12-4 and TRBJ1-5; the match to TRBD1 covers 9 bases. The CDR3 consists of 15 residues. V was clipped by 3 bases and J by 6 bases; unmatched bases: 6. The CDR3 nucleotides are TGTGCCAGCAGTTTCTCACCGGGACAGGGTCAGCCCCAGCATTTT. This sequence encodes CASSFSPGQGQPQHF.

This clonotype has just a few counts. With the library built for alpha chains, this beta chain is off target and its frequency is not meaningful. The chain carries TRBV11-2 and TRBJ2-5; possibly TRBD2 for D (6 bases). The CDR3 consists of 16 residues. The germline V gene encodes CDR1 SGHAT and CDR2 FQNNGV. V dropped 3 bases and J dropped 6 bases, with 20 bases sitting between them. CDR3 amino acids: CASSFGGQGGMKTQYF. The CDR3 DNA follows: TGTGCCAGCAGCTTCGGCGGGCAGGGAGGTATGAAGACCCAGTACTTC.

This clonotype showed up just a few times. This beta chain appears as a stray read in a library generated for alpha chains; its size is not informative. J is TRBJ1-2 and V is TRBV5-1; 7 nucleotides line up with TRBD1. Looked up from germline, CDR1 is SGHRS and CDR2 is YFSETQ. The CDR3 spans 16 residues. V was pared by 3 bases and J by 2 bases, with 10 bases of the junction left unmatched. The CDR3 coding sequence is TGCGCCAGCAGCTCGACAGGGCCGCCGAACAACTATGGCTACACCTTC. This translates into CASSSTGPPNNYGYTF.

On this clonotype itself: Since it is a stray read in a library aimed at alpha chains, this beta chain has a size that is not meaningful. Here the CDR3 reads CASSNRGAEAFF. The CDR3 DNA reads TGTGCCAGCAGCAATAGAGGCGCTGAAGCTTTCTTT. V gene TRBV13 combines with J gene TRBJ1-1; D unresolved. The V gene's germline CDR1 is PRHDT and CDR2 FYEKMQ (reference sequence). The CDR3 totals 12 residues. Trimming shortened V by 5 bases and J by 6 bases, and 10 bases separated the two germline ends.

As concerns this clonotype: This beta chain lies outside the target of a library built for alpha chains; its clone size means little. The rearrangement links TRBV20-1 to TRBJ1-2; D uncertain. The CDR3 runs to 15 residues. Trimming shortened V by 0 bases and J by 0 bases, and 11 bases separated the two germline ends. Germline V gene sequence: CDR1 DFQATT, CDR2 SNEGSKA (reference sequence). The CDR3: CSAREGSSANYGYTF. The CDR3 nucleotides read TGCAGTGCTAGAGAGGGAAGCTCAGCTAACTATGGCTACACCTTC.

Comments on this clonotype: This beta chain slipped into a library made for alpha chains as a stray read, so its size is not meaningful. This chain connects TRBV7-2 to TRBJ2-1, with a possible D match to TRBD1 (6 bases). The CDR3 extends over 12 amino acids. Trimming stripped 1 base from V and 15 bases from J, with 13 bases between. Germline CDR1 is SGHTA and CDR2 is FQGNSA. CDR3 DNA sequence: TGTGCCAGCAGCTTAGAGGGGACAAGTCCGTTCTTC. As protein: CASSLEGTSPFF.

Turning to this clonotype: This beta chain lies outside the target of a library built for alpha chains; its clone size means little. The chain uses TRBV4-1 and TRBJ2-5; no clear D gene. Germline CDR1 reads MGHRA; CDR2 reads YSYEKL. CDR3 length: 16 amino acids. V lost 0 bases to trimming and J lost 5 bases, with 16 bases between them. The CDR3 sequence is CASSQDGDPRFETQYF. The CDR3 DNA is TGCGCCAGCAGCCAAGATGGAGACCCCAGGTTTGAGACCCAGTACTTC.